The 23 T cell receptor beta chains below all came from one sample that was sequenced in a study of vaccination effects on CD4 cells after COVID-19. TCRdb's copy holds only in-frame clones and misses some; the assay was immunoSEQ multiplex PCR. The sample consists of roughly 50,000 clones, 79% of them appearing once. Their antigen targets remain unknown. Antigen-specific CD4+ T cells were expanded with viral peptide pools in the ViraFEST assay before sequencing. Culturing for more than eight days preceded CD4+ T cell isolation. Vaccine recipients lacked prior SARS-CoV-2 infection and had negative nucleocapsid antibodies. Sequencing used CD4+ T cells from PBMCs cultured with HCoV-OC43 spike peptides, obtained before COVID-19 vaccination. Stated subset: HCoV-OC43 spike overlapping peptide pool stimulation. These receptors all come from a human donor who received a COVID-19 vaccine.

This sequence joins TRBV5-1 and TRBJ1-1; TRBD1 might be the D (6 bases). CDR1 and CDR2 (germline): SGHRS, YFSETQ. The V end lost 1 base, the J end lost 0 bases, and 10 bases lay between the germline ends. This CDR3 comprises 15 residues. The CDR3 nucleotides read TGCGCCAGCAGCTTGCGGGGGGCGATGAACACTGAAGCTTTCTTT. This codes for CASSLRGAMNTEAFF.

This chain uses TRBV30 with TRBJ2-2; 10 nucleotides agree with TRBD1. The CDR3 loop spans 19 amino acids. Germline assignment: CDR1 GTSNPN and CDR2 SVGIG (reference sequence). Trimming took 0 bases from V and 0 from J; bases not matched to a gene: 10. Written as DNA, the CDR3 is TGTGCCTGGAGTGTATTCCGGGACAGGGGTTCCTCGAACACCGGGGAGCTGTTTTTT. Protein sequence: CAWSVFRDRGSSNTGELFF.

V usage is TRBV6-2 or TRBV6-3 and J usage is TRBJ2-3; 9 bases match TRBD2. Looked up from germline, CDR1 is MNHEY and CDR2 is SVGEGT. V gave up 2 bases and J gave up 1 base; unmatched junction bases: 1. The CDR3 spans 15 residues. The CDR3 bases are TGTGCCAGCAGTTACGTAGCGGGGGGCACAGATACGCAGTATTTT. As protein: CASSYVAGGTDTQYF.

The CDR3 reads CASRPGTVNTEAFF. DNA for the CDR3: TGCGCCAGCAGGCCCGGGACGGTGAACACTGAAGCTTTCTTT. The gene calls are TRBV10-1 and TRBJ1-1; D is possibly TRBD1 (5 bases). Germline loops: CDR1 WNHNN, CDR2 SYGVQD (reference sequence). The CDR3 is made up of 14 amino acids. V gave up 6 bases and J gave up 0 bases, with 11 bases separating them.

The chain is built from TRBV5-1 and TRBJ2-3; no reliable D call. The V end lost 7 bases, the J end lost 5 bases, and 14 bases lay between the germline ends. This CDR3 is built from 13 residues. Germline V gene data show CDR1 as SGHRS and CDR2 as YFSETQ. CDR3 coding DNA: TGCGCCAGCTTCAGGATTAGTGGAGATACGCAGTATTTT. This translates into CASFRISGDTQYF.

This clone has only one observation. The chain has TRBV19 and TRBJ1-1, with 7 bases fitting TRBD1. V lost 5 bases, J lost 1 base, and 1 base stayed unmatched. Germline assignment: CDR1 LNHDA and CDR2 SQIVND (reference sequence). The CDR3 totals 13 residues. Here the CDR3 DNA reads TGTGCCAGTAGTGGGACAGAGAACACTGAAGCTTTCTTT. It translates to CASSGTENTEAFF.

Here the CDR3 DNA reads TGCGCCAGCAGCCAAGATTGGGCCAGGGGTGAAAAACTGTTTTTT. Translated, it gives CASSQDWARGEKLFF. This sequence joins TRBV4-1 and TRBJ1-4, with D perhaps TRBD1 (6 bases). V dropped 0 bases and J dropped 7 bases, with 12 bases sitting between them. Germline CDR1 reads MGHRA; CDR2 reads YSYEKL. CDR3 length: 15 amino acids.

V is TRBV5-1 and J is TRBJ1-2, with D perhaps matching TRBD1 (6 bases). CDR3 length: 17 residues. V lost 4 bases and J lost 5, with 24 bases in between. Germline V lookup: CDR1 SGHRS, CDR2 YFSETQ. DNA of the CDR3: TGCGCCAGCAGCCCTACACAGGGAACCGGGAAGGTATATGGCTACACCTTC. This codes for CASSPTQGTGKVYGYTF.

This chain uses TRBV19 with TRBJ1-5; 7 positions agree with TRBD1. The J segment lost 0 bases and the V segment lost 4 bases, leaving 6 bases of the junction unmatched. Per the germline V gene, CDR1 is LNHDA and CDR2 is SQIVND (reference sequence). The CDR3 has 16 residues. The DNA of the CDR3 is TGTGCCAGTAGTAGAAGACAGGGACTTAGCAATCAGCCCCAGCATTTT. Translation: CASSRRQGLSNQPQHF.

This rearrangement joins TRBV2 to TRBJ2-7, with TRBD2 matching 12 bases. The CDR3 runs 14 residues. The germline gives CDR1 SNHLY, CDR2 FYNNEI. J was trimmed by 4 bases and V by 6 bases; bases with no gene match: 4. The CDR3 sequence is CASRLAGGLYEQYV. CDR3 DNA sequence: TGTGCCAGCAGACTAGCGGGGGGCCTTTACGAGCAGTACGTC.

This clone was observed a single time. The chain has TRBV6-1 and TRBJ1-6; a weak D match, TRBD1 (5 bases). The germline CDR1 and CDR2 sequences are MNHNS and SASEGT. The CDR3 covers 20 residues. Trimming removed 2 bases at V and 0 bases at J, with 20 bases between. This CDR3 is CASSESRGGAYSSYNSPLHF. The CDR3 coding sequence is TGTGCCAGCAGTGAATCGAGGGGAGGGGCCTATAGCTCCTATAATTCACCCCTCCACTTT.

The chain combines TRBV30 with TRBJ1-3, with D possibly matching TRBD1 (6 bases). V was pared by 4 bases and J by 2 bases, with 12 bases between. From germline, CDR1 is GTSNPN and CDR2 SVGIG (reference sequence). The CDR3 covers 14 residues. The CDR3 DNA sequence: TGTGCCTGGACCCCCCGGACAGCTGGAAACACCATATATTTT. Its protein product is CAWTPRTAGNTIYF. Complete variable domain (other parts from reference TRBV30 and TRBJ1-3): SQTIHQWPATLVQPVGSPLSLECTVEGTSNPNLYWYRQAAGRGLQLLFYSVGIGQISSEVPQNLSASRPQDRQFILSSKKLLLSDSGFYLCAWTPRTAGNTIYFGEGSWLTVV.

This chain connects TRBV29-1 to TRBJ2-5; TRBD1 matches at 7 bases. Germline CDR1 and CDR2: SQVTM and ANQGSEA. J lost 2 bases, V lost 1 base, and 4 bases had no gene match. The CDR3 extends over 14 amino acids. The CDR3, as DNA: TGCAGCGTTGAAGTTCAACAGGGGCAAGAGACCCAGTACTTC. Translation: CSVEVQQGQETQYF.

V usage is TRBV9 and J usage is TRBJ2-2; the D gene is possibly TRBD1 (8 bases). The germline V and J ends were trimmed by 5 bases and 1 base, with 12 bases remaining between them. This CDR3 is built from 15 residues. The germline gives CDR1 SGDLS, CDR2 YYNGEE. CDR3 bases: TGTGCCAGCAGGCGGGGGACAGGGAACACCGGGGAGCTGTTTTTT. Its translation: CASRRGTGNTGELFF.

V gene TRBV19 combines with J gene TRBJ1-5; tentatively, D is TRBD1 (6 bases). Germline CDR1 and CDR2: LNHDA and SQIVND (reference sequence). This CDR3 contains 12 residues. The V end was cut by 7 bases, the J end by 5 bases, with 9 bases between. CDR3 region: CASMRGDQPQHF. The DNA of the CDR3 is TGTGCCAGTATGAGGGGGGATCAGCCCCAGCATTTT.

The rearrangement links TRBV6-5 to TRBJ1-5; D possibly corresponds to TRBD1 (5 bases). The germline V gene has CDR1 MNHEY and CDR2 SVGAGI. Deletions cut 6 bases from V and 0 bases from J, with 9 bases between. There are 14 residues in the CDR3. The CDR3 coding sequence is TGTGCCAGCAGAACAGGTTATAGCAATCAGCCCCAGCATTTT. Translated, it gives CASRTGYSNQPQHF.

The chain recombines TRBV20-1 with TRBJ1-2; no clear D gene. The germline V gene has CDR1 DFQATT and CDR2 SNEGSKA (reference sequence). The CDR3 loop spans 11 amino acids. Trimming took off 4 bases at V and 7 bases at J, with 10 bases between the two ends. The CDR3 sequence: CSATEWVGYTF. CDR3 nucleotide sequence: TGCAGTGCTACTGAGTGGGTTGGCTACACCTTC.

V gene TRBV24-1 combines with J gene TRBJ2-1; possibly TRBD2 for D (7 bases). With 10 bases removed from V and 9 bases from J, the gap between germline ends came to 21 bases. The germline V gene has CDR1 KGHDR and CDR2 SFDVKD. The CDR3 contains 14 residues. The CDR3 bases are TGTGCCACAGCCCCGGGGGGCCTTCCGTTTGAGCAGTTCTTC. It specifies CATAPGGLPFEQFF.

The genes are TRBV4-3 and TRBJ2-2; D is uncertain. CDR3 length equals 15 residues. V was pared by 0 bases and J by 7 bases, with 12 bases between. The germline V gene encodes CDR1 LGHNA and CDR2 YSLEER. The CDR3 here is CASSQDLWVSGELFF. Here the CDR3 DNA reads TGCGCCAGCAGCCAAGATTTGTGGGTCAGCGGGGAGCTGTTTTTT.

This clone was counted a single time. This rearrangement joins TRBV6-2 or TRBV6-3 to TRBJ1-1, with a weak D call TRBD1 (5 bases). Germline values: CDR1 MNHEY, CDR2 SVGEGT. The V end was cut by 5 bases, the J end by 1 base, with 8 bases between. This CDR3 contains 13 residues. The CDR3 region is CASSTDRNTEAFF. CDR3 sequence (DNA): TGTGCCAGCAGTACCGACAGGAACACTGAAGCTTTCTTT.

This sequence joins TRBV11-3 and TRBJ2-3, with 7 bases that match TRBD1. From germline, CDR1 is SGHNT and CDR2 YENEEA. J lost 1 base, V lost 3 bases, and 4 bases had no gene match. The CDR3 consists of 15 residues. This CDR3 reads CASSFRTGRTDTQYF. CDR3 bases: TGTGCCAGCAGCTTTCGGACAGGACGCACAGATACGCAGTATTTT. The whole variable domain, remainder taken from reference TRBV11-3 and TRBJ2-3, is EAGVVQSPRYKIIEKKQPVAFWCNPISGHNTLYWYLQNLGQGPELLIRYENEEAVDDSQLPKDRFSAERLKGVDSTLKIQPAELGDSAVYLCASSFRTGRTDTQYFGPGTRLTVL.

J is TRBJ1-3 and V is TRBV25-1; tentatively, D is TRBD1 (5 bases). V dropped 3 bases and J dropped 0 bases, with 9 bases sitting between them. This CDR3 comprises 15 residues. Germline CDR1 reads MGHDK; CDR2 reads SYGVNS. The CDR3 sequence: CASSDAGRSGNTIYF. The CDR3 DNA reads as TGTGCCAGCAGTGATGCAGGGCGCTCTGGAAACACCATATATTTT.

The genes are TRBV18 and TRBJ2-3; D remains ambiguous. This CDR3 has 14 amino acids. The V end lost 6 bases, the J end lost 0 bases, and 10 bases lay between the germline ends. Looked up from germline, CDR1 is KGHSH and CDR2 is LQKENI. DNA of the CDR3: TGTGCCAGCTCCCTAGGAGCAAGCACAGATACGCAGTATTTT. This sequence encodes CASSLGASTDTQYF.